This T cell receptor (beta chain) was identified in a study of PD-L1 blockade in urothelial cancer. Study-level background: The patients first took atezolizumab around 2014, receiving 1,200 mg intravenously every 3 weeks.

Trimming shortened V by 8 bases and J by 0 bases, and 10 bases separated the two germline ends. The CDR3 has 13 residues. In germline, CDR1 is ENHRY, CDR2 SYGVKD. Noted time point: pretreatment peripheral blood. With regard to this clone: Its antigen is currently unknown.

Regarding the study as a whole: Tumor-associated blood clones were expanded more by durable-benefit patients at 3 weeks.

Sequencing was performed with immunoSEQ multiplex PCR; in TCRdb, only in-frame clones are kept and a portion is missing. The sample holds more than 75,000 clones, roughly 84% seen once. The receptor was isolated from a man aged 55 to 70 with urothelial cancer. The gene calls are TRBV10-3 and TRBJ1-1, with D perhaps matching TRBD1 (5 bases). Sequences were derived from PBMCs, sampled around atezolizumab (anti-PD-L1) treatment. CDR3 protein: CAISTGMNTEAFF. The CDR3, as DNA: TGTGCCATCTCTACAGGCATGAACACTGAAGCTTTCTTT.